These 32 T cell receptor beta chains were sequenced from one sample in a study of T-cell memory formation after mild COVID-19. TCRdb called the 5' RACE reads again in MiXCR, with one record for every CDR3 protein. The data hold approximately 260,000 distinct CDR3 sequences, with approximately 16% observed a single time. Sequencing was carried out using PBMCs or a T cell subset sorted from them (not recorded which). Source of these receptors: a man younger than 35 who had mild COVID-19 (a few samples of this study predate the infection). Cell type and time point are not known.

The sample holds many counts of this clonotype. CDR3 protein: CASSFGGSRSWETQYF. Written as DNA, the CDR3 is TGTGCCAGCAGCTTCGGCGGGTCTCGAAGCTGGGAGACCCAGTACTTC. The chain combines TRBV7-2 with TRBJ2-5; perhaps TRBD2 as D (5 bases). V gave up 3 bases and J gave up 5 bases, with 19 bases separating them. The CDR3 is 16 residues long. Germline V lookup: CDR1 SGHTA, CDR2 FQGNSA.

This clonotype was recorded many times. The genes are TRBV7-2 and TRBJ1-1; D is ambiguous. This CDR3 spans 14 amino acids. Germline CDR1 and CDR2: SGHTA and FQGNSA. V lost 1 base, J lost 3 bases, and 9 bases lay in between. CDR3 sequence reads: CASSLEWSDTEAFF. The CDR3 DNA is TGTGCCAGCAGCTTAGAGTGGTCAGACACTGAAGCTTTCTTT. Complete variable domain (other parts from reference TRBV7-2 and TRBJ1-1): GAGVSQSPSNKVTEKGKDVELRCDPISGHTALYWYRQSLGQGLEFLIYFQGNSAPDKSGLPSDRFSAERTGGSVSTLTIQRTQQEDSAVYLCASSLEWSDTEAFFGQGTRLTVV.

The CDR3 DNA reads TGTGCCAGCAGTCAGTCTTACTCCTACGAGCAGTACTTC. It is translated as CASSQSYSYEQYF. The chain joins TRBV12-3 or TRBV12-4 to TRBJ2-7; D is uncertain. The CDR3 sequence is 13 residues long. The ends were cut back, 5 bases at V and 0 bases at J, with 8 bases in the middle.

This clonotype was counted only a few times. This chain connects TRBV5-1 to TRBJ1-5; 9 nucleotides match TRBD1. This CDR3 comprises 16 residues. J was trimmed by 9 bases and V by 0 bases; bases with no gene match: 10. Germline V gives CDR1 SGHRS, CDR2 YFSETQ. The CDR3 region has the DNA TGCGCCAGCAGCTTGGGTGGGGGACAGGGCCAGGGGCCCCAGCATTTT. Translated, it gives CASSLGGGQGQGPQHF.

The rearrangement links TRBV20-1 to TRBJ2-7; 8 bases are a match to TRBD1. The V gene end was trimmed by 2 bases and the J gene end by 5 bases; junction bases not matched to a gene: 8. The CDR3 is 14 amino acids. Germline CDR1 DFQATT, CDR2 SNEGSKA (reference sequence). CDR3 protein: CSARPQGVKDEQYF. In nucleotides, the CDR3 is TGCAGTGCTAGACCACAGGGGGTTAAGGACGAGCAGTACTTC.

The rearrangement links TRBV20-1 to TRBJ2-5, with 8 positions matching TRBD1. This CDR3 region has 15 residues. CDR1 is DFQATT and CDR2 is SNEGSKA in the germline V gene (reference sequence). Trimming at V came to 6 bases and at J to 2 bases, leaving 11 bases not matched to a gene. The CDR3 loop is CSAVPGGGGQETQYF. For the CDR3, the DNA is TGCAGTGCCGTCCCAGGGGGCGGTGGGCAAGAGACCCAGTACTTC.

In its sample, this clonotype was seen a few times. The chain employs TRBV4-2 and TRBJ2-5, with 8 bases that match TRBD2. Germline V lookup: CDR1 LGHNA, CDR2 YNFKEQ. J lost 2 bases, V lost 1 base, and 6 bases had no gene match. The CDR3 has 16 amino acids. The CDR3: CASSQVVAGGQETQYF. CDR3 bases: TGTGCCAGCAGCCAAGTGGTGGCGGGGGGACAAGAGACCCAGTACTTC.

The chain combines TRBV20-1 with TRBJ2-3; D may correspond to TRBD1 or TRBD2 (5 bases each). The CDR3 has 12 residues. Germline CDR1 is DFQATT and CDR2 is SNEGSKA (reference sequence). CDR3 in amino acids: CSSGPVTDTQYF. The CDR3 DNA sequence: TGCAGCTCGGGACCCGTCACAGATACGCAGTATTTT.

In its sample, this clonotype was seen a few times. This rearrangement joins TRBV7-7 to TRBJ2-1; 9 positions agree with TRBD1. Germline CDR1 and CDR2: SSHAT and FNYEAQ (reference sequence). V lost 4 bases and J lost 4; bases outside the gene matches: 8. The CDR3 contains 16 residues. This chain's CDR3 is CASSSRPGQGYNEQFF. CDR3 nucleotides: TGTGCCAGCAGCTCCCGGCCGGGACAGGGATACAATGAGCAGTTCTTC.

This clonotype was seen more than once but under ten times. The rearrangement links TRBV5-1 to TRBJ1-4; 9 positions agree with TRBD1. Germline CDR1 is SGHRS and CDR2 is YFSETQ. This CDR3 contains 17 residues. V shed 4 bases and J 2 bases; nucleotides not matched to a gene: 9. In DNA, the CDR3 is TGCGCCAGCAGCCCGTCCGGGACAGGGTCGACTAATGAAAAACTGTTTTTT. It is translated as CASSPSGTGSTNEKLFF.

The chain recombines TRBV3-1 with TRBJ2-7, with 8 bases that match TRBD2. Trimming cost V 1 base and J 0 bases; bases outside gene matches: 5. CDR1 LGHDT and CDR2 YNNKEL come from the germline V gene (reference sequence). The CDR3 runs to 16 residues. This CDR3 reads CASSQAMAGGSYEQYF. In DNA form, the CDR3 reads TGTGCCAGCAGCCAAGCCATGGCGGGGGGCTCCTACGAGCAGTACTTC.

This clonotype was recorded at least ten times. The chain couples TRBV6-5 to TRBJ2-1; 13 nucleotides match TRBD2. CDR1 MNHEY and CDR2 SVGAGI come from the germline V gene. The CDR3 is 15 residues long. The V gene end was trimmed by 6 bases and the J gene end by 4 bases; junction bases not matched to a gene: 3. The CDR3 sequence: CASSLTSGGYNEQFF. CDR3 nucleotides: TGTGCCAGCAGCTTGACTAGCGGGGGGTACAATGAGCAGTTCTTC.

The CDR3 nucleotides are TGTGCCAGCAGACCCGGGACAGGGTTTTCACCCCTCCACTTT. Translating gives CASRPGTGFSPLHF. This chain joins TRBV28 and TRBJ1-6, with 9 bases that match TRBD1. Germline V gene lookup returns CDR1 MDHEN and CDR2 SYDVKM. With 6 bases clipped from V and 9 bases from J, the junction kept 6 bases outside the gene matches. The CDR3 is made up of 14 amino acids. The whole variable domain, remainder taken from reference TRBV28 and TRBJ1-6, is DVKVTQSSRYLVKRTGEKVFLECVQDMDHENMFWYRQDPGLGLRLIYFSYDVKMKEKGDIPEGYSVSREKKERFSLILESASTNQTSMYLCASRPGTGFSPLHFGNGTRLTVT.

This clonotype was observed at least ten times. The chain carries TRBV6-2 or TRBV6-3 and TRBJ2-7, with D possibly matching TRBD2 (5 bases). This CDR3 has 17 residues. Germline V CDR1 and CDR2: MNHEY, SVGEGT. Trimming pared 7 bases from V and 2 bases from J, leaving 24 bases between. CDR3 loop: CASKKMGTRGSAYEQYF. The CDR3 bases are TGTGCCAGCAAAAAGATGGGCACCCGAGGGAGCGCCTACGAGCAGTACTTC.

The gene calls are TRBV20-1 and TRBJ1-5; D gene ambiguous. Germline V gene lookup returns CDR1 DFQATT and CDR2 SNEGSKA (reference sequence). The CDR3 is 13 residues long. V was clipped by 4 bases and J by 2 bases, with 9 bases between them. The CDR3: CSANSAGNQPQHF. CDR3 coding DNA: TGCAGTGCTAACTCGGCCGGCAATCAGCCCCAGCATTTT.

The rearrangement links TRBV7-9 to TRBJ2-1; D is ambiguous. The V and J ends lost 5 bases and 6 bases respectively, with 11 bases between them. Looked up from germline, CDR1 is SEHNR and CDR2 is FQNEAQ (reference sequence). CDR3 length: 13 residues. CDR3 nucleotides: TGTGCCAGCAGCCTCCTGGGCATCAATGAGCAGTTCTTC. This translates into CASSLLGINEQFF.

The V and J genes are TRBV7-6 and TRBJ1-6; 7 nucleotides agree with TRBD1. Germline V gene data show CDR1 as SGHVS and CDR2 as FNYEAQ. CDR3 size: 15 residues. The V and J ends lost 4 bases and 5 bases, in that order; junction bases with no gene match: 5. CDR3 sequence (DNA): TGTGCCAGCAGCTCCTCACAGGGGAATAATTCACCCCTCCACTTT. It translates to CASSSSQGNNSPLHF.

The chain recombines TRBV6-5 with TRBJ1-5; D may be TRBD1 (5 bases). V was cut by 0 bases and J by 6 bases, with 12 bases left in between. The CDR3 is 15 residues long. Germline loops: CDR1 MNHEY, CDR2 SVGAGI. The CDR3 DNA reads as TGTGCCAGCAGTTACTCTTCTGGCAGGGCTCAGCCCCAGCATTTT. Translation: CASSYSSGRAQPQHF.

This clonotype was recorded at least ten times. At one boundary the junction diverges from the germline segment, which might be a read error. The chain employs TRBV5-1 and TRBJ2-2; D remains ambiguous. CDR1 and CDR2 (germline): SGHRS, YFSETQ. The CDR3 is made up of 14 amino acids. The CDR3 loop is CASSLGQNTGELFF. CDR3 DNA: TGTGCCAGCAGCTTAGGCCAGAACACCGGGGAGCTGTTTTTT.

CDR3 in DNA: TGTGCCAGTGAGCGATCCGCAGGGGGGTACAATGAGCAGTTCTTC. It is translated as CASERSAGGYNEQFF. This chain joins TRBV19 and TRBJ2-1; D is perhaps TRBD1 (7 bases). Per germline, CDR1 LNHDA and CDR2 SQIVND (reference sequence). This CDR3 region has 15 residues. The V gene lost 8 bases and the J gene lost 4 bases, with 18 bases spanning the gap.

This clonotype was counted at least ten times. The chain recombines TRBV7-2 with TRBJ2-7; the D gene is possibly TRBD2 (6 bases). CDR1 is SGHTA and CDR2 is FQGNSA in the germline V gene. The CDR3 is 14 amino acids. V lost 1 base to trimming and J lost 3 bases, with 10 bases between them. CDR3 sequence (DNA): TGTGCCAGCAGCTTAGGTCTAGCGTTCTACGAGCAGTACTTC. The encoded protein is CASSLGLAFYEQYF.

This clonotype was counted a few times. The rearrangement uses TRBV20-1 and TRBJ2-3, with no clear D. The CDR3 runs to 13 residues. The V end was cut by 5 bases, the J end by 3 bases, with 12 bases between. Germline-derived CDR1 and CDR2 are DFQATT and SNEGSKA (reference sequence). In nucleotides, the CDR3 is TGCAGTGCTCCTCCGCCCGGGACAGATACGCAGTATTTT. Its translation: CSAPPPGTDTQYF.

The DNA of the CDR3 is TGTGCCAGCAGGGCGGTTTCGGGCTCCCCCGAGCAGTACTTC. Protein: CASRAVSGSPEQYF. V and J are TRBV7-9 and TRBJ2-7, with D hard to call. Germline values: CDR1 SEHNR, CDR2 FQNEAQ (reference sequence). V was trimmed by 6 bases and J by 6 bases, leaving 18 bases between them. The length of the CDR3 is 14 residues.

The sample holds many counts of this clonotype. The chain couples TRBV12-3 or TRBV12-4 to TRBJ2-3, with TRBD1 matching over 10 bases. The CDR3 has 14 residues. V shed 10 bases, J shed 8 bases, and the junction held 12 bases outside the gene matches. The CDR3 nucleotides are TGTGCCACGGCCGGGACAGGGGCCCCGAGTACGCAGTATTTT. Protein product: CATAGTGAPSTQYF.

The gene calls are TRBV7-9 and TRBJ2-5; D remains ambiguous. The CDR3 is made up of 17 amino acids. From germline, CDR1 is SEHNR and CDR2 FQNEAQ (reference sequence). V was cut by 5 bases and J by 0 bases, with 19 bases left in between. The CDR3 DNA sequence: TGTGCCAGCAGCGCCTTCCGGACGATTCAATACCAAGAGACCCAGTACTTC. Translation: CASSAFRTIQYQETQYF.

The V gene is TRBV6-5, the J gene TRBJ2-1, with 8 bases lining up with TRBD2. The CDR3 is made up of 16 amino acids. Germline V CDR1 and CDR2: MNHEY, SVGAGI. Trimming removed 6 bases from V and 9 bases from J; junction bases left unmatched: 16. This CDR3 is CASRTRVGGGFGEQFF. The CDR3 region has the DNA TGTGCCAGCAGAACCAGGGTTGGCGGGGGGTTTGGTGAGCAGTTCTTC.

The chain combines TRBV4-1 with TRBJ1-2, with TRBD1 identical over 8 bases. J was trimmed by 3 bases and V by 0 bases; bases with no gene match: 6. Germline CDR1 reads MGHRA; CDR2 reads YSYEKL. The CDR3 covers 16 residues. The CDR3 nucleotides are TGCGCCAGCAGCCAAGAGGTGGCAGGGGGCTACTATGGCTACACCTTC. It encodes CASSQEVAGGYYGYTF.

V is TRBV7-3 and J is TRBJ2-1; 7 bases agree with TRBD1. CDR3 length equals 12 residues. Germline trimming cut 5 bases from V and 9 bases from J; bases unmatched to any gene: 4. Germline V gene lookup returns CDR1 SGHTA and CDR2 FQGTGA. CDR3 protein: CASSVGGGEQFF. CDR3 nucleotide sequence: TGTGCCAGCAGCGTAGGGGGCGGTGAGCAGTTCTTC.

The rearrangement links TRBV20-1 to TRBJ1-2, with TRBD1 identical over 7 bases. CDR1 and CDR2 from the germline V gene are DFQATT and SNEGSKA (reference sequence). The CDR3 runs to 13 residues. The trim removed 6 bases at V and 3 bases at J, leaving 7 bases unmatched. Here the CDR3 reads CSANTGTDYGYTF. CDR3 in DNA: TGCAGTGCGAACACCGGGACAGACTATGGCTACACCTTC.

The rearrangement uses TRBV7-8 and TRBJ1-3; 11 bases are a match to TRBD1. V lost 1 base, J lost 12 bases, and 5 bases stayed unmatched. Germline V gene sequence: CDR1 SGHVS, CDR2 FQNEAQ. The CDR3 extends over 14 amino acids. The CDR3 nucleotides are TGTGCCAGCAGCTTAGGGACAGGGGGCAGTGTCATATATTTT. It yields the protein CASSLGTGGSVIYF.

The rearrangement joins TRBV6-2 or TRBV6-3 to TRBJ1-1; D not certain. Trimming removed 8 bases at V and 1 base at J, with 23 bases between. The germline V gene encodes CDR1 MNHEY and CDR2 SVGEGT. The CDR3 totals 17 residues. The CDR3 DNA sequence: TGTGCCAGCCACACAATGGAAGATACAGCCCCGAACACTGAAGCTTTCTTT. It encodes CASHTMEDTAPNTEAFF.

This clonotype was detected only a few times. For the CDR3, the DNA is TGTGCCAGCAGTTATTTTGCGGACATAAGCTCCTACGAGCAGTACTTC. Translation gives CASSYFADISSYEQYF. This rearrangement joins TRBV6-5 to TRBJ2-7, with a possible D match to TRBD1 (5 bases). Trimming stripped 3 bases from V and 0 bases from J, with 15 bases between. The germline V gene has CDR1 MNHEY and CDR2 SVGAGI. The CDR3 runs to 16 residues.